This T cell receptor (beta chain) was sequenced during a study of T cell changes during pregnancy in multiple sclerosis. Measured with immunoSEQ multiplex PCR; TCRdb has only the in-frame clones, and not every one. Seen here are about 55,000 clones, around 89% observed once, and the top ten hold over 0.5%. The V end was cut by 6 bases, the J end by 4 bases, with 12 bases between. The CDR3 has 13 amino acids. Germline CDR1 is LNHDA and CDR2 is SQIVND (reference sequence). This clonotype originated in a female donor with multiple sclerosis, enrolled in a pregnancy study. The rearrangement joins TRBV19 to TRBJ1-1; D is uncertain. The starting material was CD4+ T cells from peripheral blood mononuclear cells, obtained in the first trimester of pregnancy. The CDR3: CASSLGLGTEAFF. In nucleotides, the CDR3 is TGTGCCAGTAGCCTCGGGTTAGGCACTGAAGCTTTCTTT.